Below, 6 T cell receptor beta chains from the same sample are listed, as sequenced in a study of CD8 T cells in Susac syndrome (dated by TCRdb to the late 2010s). The library came from the immunoSEQ multiplex PCR assay. RNA was extracted with the RNeasy kit and roughly 0.5 to 1 ug was reverse transcribed using random hexamers. Starting from the raw public reads, TCRdb applied fastp trimming at Q25, assembled clones with MiXCR and retained in-frame beta chains. Rows are combined by CDR3 protein, so each entry shows the most common genes and DNA. The sample contains 120,000 to 150,000 distinct CDR3 sequences, 94% of them found a single time. The biggest ten clones account for approximately 0.3% of the sample. Sequenced: CD8+ T cells from PBMCs. The receptors stem from a human donor in good health.

J is TRBJ2-4 and V is TRBV28, with D uncertain. CDR3 size: 12 residues. The ends were cut back, 6 bases at V and 7 bases at J, with 10 bases in the middle. Germline V lookup: CDR1 MDHEN, CDR2 SYDVKM. CDR3 coding DNA: TGTGCCAGCAGCCCCGACGGCAACATTCAGTACTTC. As protein: CASSPDGNIQYF.

The chain is built from TRBV7-9 and TRBJ2-4, with no clear D. The CDR3 consists of 14 residues. V was shortened by 6 bases and J by 0 bases, with 9 bases between the two germline ends. Germline V gives CDR1 SEHNR, CDR2 FQNEAQ (reference sequence). The CDR3 loop is CASRDGLAKNIQYF. Here the CDR3 DNA reads TGTGCCAGCAGAGACGGGCTAGCCAAAAACATTCAGTACTTC. Together with reference TRBV7-9 and TRBJ2-4, the CDR3 gives the full variable domain: DTGVSQNPRHKITKRGQNVTFRCDPISEHNRLYWYRQTLGQGPEFLTYFQNEAQLEKSRLLSDRFSAERPKGSFSTLEIQRTEQGDSAMYLCASRDGLAKNIQYFGAGTRLSVL.

The V gene is TRBV29-1, the J gene TRBJ2-6, with 7 bases identical to TRBD1. CDR3 length: 18 residues. The V and J ends lost 0 bases and 2 bases, in that order; junction bases with no gene match: 10. The V gene's germline CDR1 is SQVTM and CDR2 ANQGSEA. The CDR3 sequence is CSVEDSRTGLAGANVLTF. Here the CDR3 DNA reads TGCAGCGTTGAAGATTCGCGGACAGGCTTAGCTGGGGCCAACGTCCTGACTTTC.

The chain recombines TRBV7-9 with TRBJ1-1, with D unclear. CDR3 size: 16 residues. Germline assignment: CDR1 SEHNR and CDR2 FQNEAQ (reference sequence). Deletions cut 5 bases from V and 1 base from J, with 17 bases between. The CDR3 sequence is CASSHSRSSENTEAFF. The CDR3 DNA sequence: TGTGCCAGCAGCCACTCCCGTAGCAGTGAGAACACTGAAGCTTTCTTT.

The rearrangement joins TRBV28 to TRBJ2-1; 7 nucleotides align to TRBD2. The J segment lost 2 bases and the V segment lost 4 bases, leaving 8 bases of the junction unmatched. The CDR3 length is 16 residues. Germline CDR1 MDHEN, CDR2 SYDVKM. DNA of the CDR3: TGTGCCAGCAGTTCCGGTAATGGACTAGCCTACAATGAGCAGTTCTTC. It codes for CASSSGNGLAYNEQFF.

J is TRBJ2-2 and V is TRBV12-3 or TRBV12-4; D remains unclear. This CDR3 spans 11 amino acids. Trimming removed 7 bases at V and 7 bases at J, with 7 bases between. As DNA, the CDR3 is TGTGCCAGCACCTGGGGCGGGGAGCTGTTTTTT. This translates into CASTWGGELFF.